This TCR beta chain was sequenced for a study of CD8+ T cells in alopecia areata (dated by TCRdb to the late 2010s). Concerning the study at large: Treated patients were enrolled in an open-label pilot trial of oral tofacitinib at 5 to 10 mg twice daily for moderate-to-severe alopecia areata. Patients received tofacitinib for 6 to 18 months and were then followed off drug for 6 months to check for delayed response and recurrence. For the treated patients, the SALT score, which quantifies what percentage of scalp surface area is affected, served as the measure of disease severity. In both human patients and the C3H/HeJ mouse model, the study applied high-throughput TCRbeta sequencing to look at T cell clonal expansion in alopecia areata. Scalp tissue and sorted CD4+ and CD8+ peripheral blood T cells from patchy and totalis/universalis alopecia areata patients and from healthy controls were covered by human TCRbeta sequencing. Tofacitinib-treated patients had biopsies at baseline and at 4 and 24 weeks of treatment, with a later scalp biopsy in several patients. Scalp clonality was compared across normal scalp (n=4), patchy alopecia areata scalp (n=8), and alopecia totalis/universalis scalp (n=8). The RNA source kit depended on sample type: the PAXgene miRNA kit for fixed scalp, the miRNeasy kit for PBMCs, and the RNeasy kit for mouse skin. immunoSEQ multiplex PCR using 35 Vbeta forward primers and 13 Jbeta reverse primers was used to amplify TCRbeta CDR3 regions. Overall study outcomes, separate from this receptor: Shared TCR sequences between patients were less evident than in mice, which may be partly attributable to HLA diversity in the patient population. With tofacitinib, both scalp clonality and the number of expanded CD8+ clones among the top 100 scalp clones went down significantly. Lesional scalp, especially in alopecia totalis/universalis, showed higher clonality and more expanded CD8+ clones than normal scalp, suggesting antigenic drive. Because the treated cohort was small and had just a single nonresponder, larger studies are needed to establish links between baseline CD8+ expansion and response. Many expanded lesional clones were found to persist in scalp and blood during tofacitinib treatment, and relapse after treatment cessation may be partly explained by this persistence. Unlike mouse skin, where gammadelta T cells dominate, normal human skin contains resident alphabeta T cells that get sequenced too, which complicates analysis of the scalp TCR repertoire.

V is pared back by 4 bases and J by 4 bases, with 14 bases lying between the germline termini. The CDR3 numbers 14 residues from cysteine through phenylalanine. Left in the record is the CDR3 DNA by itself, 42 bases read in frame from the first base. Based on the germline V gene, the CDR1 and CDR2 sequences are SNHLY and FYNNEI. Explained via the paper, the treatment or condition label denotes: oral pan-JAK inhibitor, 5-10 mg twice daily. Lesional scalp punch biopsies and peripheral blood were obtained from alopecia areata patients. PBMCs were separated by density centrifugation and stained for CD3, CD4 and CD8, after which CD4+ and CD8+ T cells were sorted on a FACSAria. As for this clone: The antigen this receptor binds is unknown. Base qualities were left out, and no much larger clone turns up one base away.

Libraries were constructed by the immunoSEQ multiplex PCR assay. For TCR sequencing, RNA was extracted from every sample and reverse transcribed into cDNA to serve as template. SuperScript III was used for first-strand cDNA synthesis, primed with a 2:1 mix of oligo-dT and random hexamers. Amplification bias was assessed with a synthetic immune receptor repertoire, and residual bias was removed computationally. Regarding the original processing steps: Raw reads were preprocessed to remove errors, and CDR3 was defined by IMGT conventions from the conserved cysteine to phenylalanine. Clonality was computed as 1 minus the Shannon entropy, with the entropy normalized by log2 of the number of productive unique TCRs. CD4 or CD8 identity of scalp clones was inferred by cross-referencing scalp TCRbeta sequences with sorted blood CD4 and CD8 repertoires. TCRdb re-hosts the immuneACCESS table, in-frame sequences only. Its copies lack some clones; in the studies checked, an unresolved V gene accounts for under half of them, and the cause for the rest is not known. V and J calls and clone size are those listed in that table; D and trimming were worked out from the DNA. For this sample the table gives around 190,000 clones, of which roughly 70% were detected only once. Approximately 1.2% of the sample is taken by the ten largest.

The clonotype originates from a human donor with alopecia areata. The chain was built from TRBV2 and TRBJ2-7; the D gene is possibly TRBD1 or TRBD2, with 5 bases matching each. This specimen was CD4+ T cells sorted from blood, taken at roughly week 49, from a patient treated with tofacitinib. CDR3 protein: CASSAGQARYEQYF. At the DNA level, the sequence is TGTGCCAGCAGTGCGGGGCAGGCCAGATACGAGCAGTACTTC.